This entry describes one T cell receptor (beta chain). The antigen remains unidentified. The data derive from a study of radiotherapy plus CTLA-4 blockade in lung cancer. Overall study results and limits: Tumor-derived TCR clones expanded in blood after radiotherapy plus ipilimumab. How blood T cell clones changed early, along with interferon-beta, reportedly forecast response best.

Method: immunoSEQ multiplex PCR; TCRdb's copy keeps in-frame clones and lacks some. The table has 90,000 or so clones, roughly four fifths seen once. The CDR3 is 15 residues long. Germline loops: CDR1 SNHLY, CDR2 FYNNEI. V dropped 6 bases and J dropped 5; count of bases not matched to a gene: 8. Focal radiation and CTLA-4 blockade (ipilimumab) were tested in chemo-refractory metastatic non-small-cell lung cancer patients. Sequencing was performed on peripheral blood, taken from a patient treated with radiotherapy plus ipilimumab. This TCR was sampled from a human donor with non-small cell lung cancer who had stable disease on radiotherapy plus ipilimumab. The rearrangement links TRBV2 to TRBJ1-2, with 11 bases lining up with TRBD1. CDR3 sequence: CASRLGQGALYGYTF. CDR3 nucleotide sequence: TGTGCCAGCAGGCTTGGACAGGGGGCGTTGTATGGCTACACCTTC.